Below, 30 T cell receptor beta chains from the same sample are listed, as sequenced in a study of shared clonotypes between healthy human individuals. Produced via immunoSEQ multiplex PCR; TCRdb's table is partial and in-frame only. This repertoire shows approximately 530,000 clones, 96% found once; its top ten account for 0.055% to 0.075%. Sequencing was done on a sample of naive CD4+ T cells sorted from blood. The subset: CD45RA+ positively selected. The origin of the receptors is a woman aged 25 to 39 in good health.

CDR3 DNA sequence: TGTGCCAGTTCCGACGAGGGGGCGCGGACTGAAGCTTTCTTT. Protein product: CASSDEGARTEAFF. This chain connects TRBV28 to TRBJ1-1; 7 bases match TRBD1. V lost 9 bases to trimming and J lost 5 bases; unmatched junction nucleotides: 12. CDR1 MDHEN and CDR2 SYDVKM come from the germline V gene. CDR3 length: 14 residues. Full variable domain (remainder filled in from reference TRBV28 and TRBJ1-1): DVKVTQSSRYLVKRTGEKVFLECVQDMDHENMFWYRQDPGLGLRLIYFSYDVKMKEKGDIPEGYSVSREKKERFSLILESASTNQTSMYLCASSDEGARTEAFFGQGTRLTVV.

CDR3 sequence: CAWSREVVGTEAFF. DNA for the CDR3: TGTGCCTGGAGTAGGGAGGTGGTCGGGACTGAAGCTTTCTTT. This rearrangement joins TRBV30 to TRBJ1-1; D gene ambiguous. The CDR3 is 14 residues long. The V gene's germline CDR1 is GTSNPN and CDR2 SVGIG (reference sequence). The V end lost 2 bases, the J end lost 5 bases, and 15 bases lay between the germline ends.

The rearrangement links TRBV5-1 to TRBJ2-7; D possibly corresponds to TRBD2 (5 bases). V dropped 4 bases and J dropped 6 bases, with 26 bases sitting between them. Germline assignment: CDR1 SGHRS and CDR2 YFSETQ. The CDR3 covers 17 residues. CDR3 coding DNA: TGCGCCAGCAGCAACGGGCCTACCGGGAACCTACCCCTCGAGCAGTACTTC. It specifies CASSNGPTGNLPLEQYF.

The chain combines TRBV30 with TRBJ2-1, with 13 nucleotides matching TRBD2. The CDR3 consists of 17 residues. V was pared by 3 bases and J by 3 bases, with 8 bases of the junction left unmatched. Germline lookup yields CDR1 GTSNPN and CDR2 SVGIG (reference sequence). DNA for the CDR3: TGTGCCTGGAGGATTCCCGGGACTAGCGGGATCTACAATGAGCAGTTCTTC. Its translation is CAWRIPGTSGIYNEQFF. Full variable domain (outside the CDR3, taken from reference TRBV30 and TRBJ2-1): SQTIHQWPATLVQPVGSPLSLECTVEGTSNPNLYWYRQAAGRGLQLLFYSVGIGQISSEVPQNLSASRPQDRQFILSSKKLLLSDSGFYLCAWRIPGTSGIYNEQFFGPGTRLTVL.

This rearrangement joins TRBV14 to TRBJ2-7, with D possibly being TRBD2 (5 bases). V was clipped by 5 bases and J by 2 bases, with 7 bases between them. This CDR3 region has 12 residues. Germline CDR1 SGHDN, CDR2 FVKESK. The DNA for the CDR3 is TGTGCCAGCAGCTTACTAGCCTACGAGCAGTACTTC. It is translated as CASSLLAYEQYF. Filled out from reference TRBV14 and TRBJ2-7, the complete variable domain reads EAGVTQFPSHSVIEKGQTVTLRCDPISGHDNLYWYRRVMGKEIKFLLHFVKESKQDESGMPNNRFLAERTGGTYSTLKVQPAELEDSGVYFCASSLLAYEQYFGPGTRLTVT.

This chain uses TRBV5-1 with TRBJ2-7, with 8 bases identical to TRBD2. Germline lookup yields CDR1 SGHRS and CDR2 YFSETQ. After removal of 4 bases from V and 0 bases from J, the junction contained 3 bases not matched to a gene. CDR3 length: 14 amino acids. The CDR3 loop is CASSPSGSSYEQYF. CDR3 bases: TGCGCCAGCAGCCCGAGCGGGAGCTCCTACGAGCAGTACTTC.

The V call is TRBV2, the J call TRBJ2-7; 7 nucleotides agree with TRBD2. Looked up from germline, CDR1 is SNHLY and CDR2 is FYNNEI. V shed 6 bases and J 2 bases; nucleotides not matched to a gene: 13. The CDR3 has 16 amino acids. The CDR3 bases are TGTGCCAGCAGAGCCCACCAGACTAGCTTGGCCTACGAGCAGTACTTC. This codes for CASRAHQTSLAYEQYF.

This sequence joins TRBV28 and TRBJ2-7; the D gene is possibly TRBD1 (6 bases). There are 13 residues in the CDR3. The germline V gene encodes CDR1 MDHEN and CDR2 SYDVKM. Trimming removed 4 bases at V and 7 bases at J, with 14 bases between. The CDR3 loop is CASSSRQVGEQYF. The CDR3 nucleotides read TGTGCCAGCAGTTCACGACAGGTAGGGGAGCAGTACTTC. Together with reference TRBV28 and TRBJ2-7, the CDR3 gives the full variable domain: DVKVTQSSRYLVKRTGEKVFLECVQDMDHENMFWYRQDPGLGLRLIYFSYDVKMKEKGDIPEGYSVSREKKERFSLILESASTNQTSMYLCASSSRQVGEQYFGPGTRLTVT.

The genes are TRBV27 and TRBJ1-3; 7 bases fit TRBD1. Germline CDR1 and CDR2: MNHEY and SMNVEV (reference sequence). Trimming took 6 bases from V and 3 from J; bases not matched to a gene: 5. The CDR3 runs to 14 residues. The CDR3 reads CASSPDRVGNTIYF. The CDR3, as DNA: TGTGCCAGCAGCCCCGACAGGGTTGGAAACACCATATATTTT.

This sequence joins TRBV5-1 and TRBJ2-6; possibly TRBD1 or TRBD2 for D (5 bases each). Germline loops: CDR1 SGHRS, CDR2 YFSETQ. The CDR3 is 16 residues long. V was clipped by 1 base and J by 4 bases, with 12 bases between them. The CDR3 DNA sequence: TGCGCCAGCAGCTTGAGTGCAGGGACCGGGGCCAACGTCCTGACTTTC. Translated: CASSLSAGTGANVLTF.

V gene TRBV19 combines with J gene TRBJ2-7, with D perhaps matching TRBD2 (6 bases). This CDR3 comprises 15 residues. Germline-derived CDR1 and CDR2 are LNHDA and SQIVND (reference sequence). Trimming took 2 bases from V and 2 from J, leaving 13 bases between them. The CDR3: CASSIPGGAPYEQYF. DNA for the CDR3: TGTGCCAGTAGTATACCGGGCGGGGCCCCCTACGAGCAGTACTTC. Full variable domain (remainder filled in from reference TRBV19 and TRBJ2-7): DGGITQSPKYLFRKEGQNVTLSCEQNLNHDAMYWYRQDPGQGLRLIYYSQIVNDFQKGDIAEGYSVSREKKESFPLTVTSAQKNPTAFYLCASSIPGGAPYEQYFGPGTRLTVT.

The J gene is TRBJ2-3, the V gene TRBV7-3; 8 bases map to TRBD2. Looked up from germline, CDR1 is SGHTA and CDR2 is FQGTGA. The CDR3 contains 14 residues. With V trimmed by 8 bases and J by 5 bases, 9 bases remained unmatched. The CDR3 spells CASSGAGGIDTQYF. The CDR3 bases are TGTGCCAGCTCGGGGGCGGGAGGTATAGATACGCAGTATTTT.

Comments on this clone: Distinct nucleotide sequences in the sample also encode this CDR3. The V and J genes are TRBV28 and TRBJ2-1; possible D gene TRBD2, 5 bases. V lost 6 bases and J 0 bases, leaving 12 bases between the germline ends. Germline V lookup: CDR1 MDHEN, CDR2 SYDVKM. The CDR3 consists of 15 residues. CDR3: CASRTSGSSYNEQFF. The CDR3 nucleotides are TGTGCCAGCAGGACCAGCGGTAGCTCCTACAATGAGCAGTTCTTC.

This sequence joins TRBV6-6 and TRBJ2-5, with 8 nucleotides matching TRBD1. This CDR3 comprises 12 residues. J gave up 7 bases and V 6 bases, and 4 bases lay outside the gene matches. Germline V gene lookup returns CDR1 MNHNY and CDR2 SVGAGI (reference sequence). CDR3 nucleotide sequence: TGTGCCAGCAGCCAGGGGGCGGGGACCCAGTACTTC. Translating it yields CASSQGAGTQYF.

The CDR3 loop is CASRHGSAESYEQYF. The CDR3 nucleotides read TGTGCCAGCAGGCACGGGAGTGCGGAATCCTACGAGCAGTACTTC. The chain employs TRBV28 and TRBJ2-7, with D perhaps TRBD2 (6 bases). This CDR3 is built from 15 residues. V shed 6 bases and J shed 1 base, with 16 bases lying between them. Germline V gene sequence: CDR1 MDHEN, CDR2 SYDVKM.

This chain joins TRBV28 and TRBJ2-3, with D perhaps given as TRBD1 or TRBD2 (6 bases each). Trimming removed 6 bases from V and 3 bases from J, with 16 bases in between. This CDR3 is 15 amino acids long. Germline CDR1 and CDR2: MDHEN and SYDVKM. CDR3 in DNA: TGTGCCAGCAGCCACGAAGGGGGGCGGACAGATACGCAGTATTTT. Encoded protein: CASSHEGGRTDTQYF.

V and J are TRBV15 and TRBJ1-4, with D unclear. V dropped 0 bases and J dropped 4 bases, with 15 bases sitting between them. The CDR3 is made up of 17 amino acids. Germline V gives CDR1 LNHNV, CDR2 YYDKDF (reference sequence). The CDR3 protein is CATSRDLMHGLNEKLFF. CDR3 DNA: TGTGCCACCAGCAGAGACCTGATGCACGGCCTTAATGAAAAACTGTTTTTT.

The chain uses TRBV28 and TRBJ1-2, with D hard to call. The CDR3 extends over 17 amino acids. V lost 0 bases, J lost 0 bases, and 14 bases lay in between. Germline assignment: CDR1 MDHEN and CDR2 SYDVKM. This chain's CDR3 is CASSLWGVAASNYGYTF. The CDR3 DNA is TGTGCCAGCAGTTTATGGGGTGTCGCAGCGTCTAACTATGGCTACACCTTC.

CDR3 in DNA: TGTGCCAGCAGCCTAGAGTTCTGGGGCACCGGGGAGCTGTTTTTT. Amino acids: CASSLEFWGTGELFF. This chain links TRBV7-6 with TRBJ2-2; D is uncertain. Germline assignment: CDR1 SGHVS and CDR2 FNYEAQ. V was trimmed by 5 bases and J by 4 bases, leaving 14 bases between them. This CDR3 contains 15 residues. Variable domain in full (rest from reference TRBV7-6 and TRBJ2-2): GAGVSQSPRYKVTKRGQDVALRCDPISGHVSLYWYRQALGQGPEFLTYFNYEAQQDKSGLPNDRFSAERPEGSISTLTIQRTEQRDSAMYRCASSLEFWGTGELFFGEGSRLTVL.

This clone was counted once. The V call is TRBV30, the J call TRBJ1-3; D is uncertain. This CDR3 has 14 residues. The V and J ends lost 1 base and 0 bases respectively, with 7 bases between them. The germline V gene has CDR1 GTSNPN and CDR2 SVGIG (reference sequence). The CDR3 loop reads CAWSGLHSGNTIYF. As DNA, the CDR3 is TGTGCCTGGAGTGGGCTACACTCTGGAAACACCATATATTTT.

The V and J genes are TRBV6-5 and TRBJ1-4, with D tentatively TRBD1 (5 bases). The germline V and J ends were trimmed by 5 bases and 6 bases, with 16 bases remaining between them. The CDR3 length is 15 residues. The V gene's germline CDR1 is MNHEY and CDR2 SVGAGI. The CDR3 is CASSGGVAGYEKLFF. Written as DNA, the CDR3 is TGTGCCAGCAGTGGCGGGGTGGCAGGGTATGAAAAACTGTTTTTT.

The CDR3 DNA follows: TGTGCCAGCAGCCAACTTCAGGGACAACACGAGCAGTACTTC. Residues: CASSQLQGQHEQYF. The V call is TRBV5-4, the J call TRBJ2-7; the D gene is possibly TRBD1 (6 bases). Germline-derived CDR1 and CDR2 are SGHNT and YYREEE (reference sequence). The V end lost 4 bases, the J end lost 5 bases, and 16 bases lay between the germline ends. The CDR3 is made up of 14 amino acids.

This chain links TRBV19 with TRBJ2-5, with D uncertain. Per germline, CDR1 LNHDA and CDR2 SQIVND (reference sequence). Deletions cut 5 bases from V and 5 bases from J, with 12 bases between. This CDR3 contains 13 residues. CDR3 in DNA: TGTGCCAGTAGTGCAACTGTCCTGGAGACCCAGTACTTC. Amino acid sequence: CASSATVLETQYF.

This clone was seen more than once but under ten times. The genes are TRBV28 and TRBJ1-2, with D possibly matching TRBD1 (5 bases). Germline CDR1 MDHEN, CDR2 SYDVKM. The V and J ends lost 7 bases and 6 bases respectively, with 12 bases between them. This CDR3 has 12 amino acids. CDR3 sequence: CASTLRGDGYTF. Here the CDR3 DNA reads TGTGCCAGCACCCTCCGGGGCGATGGCTACACCTTC.

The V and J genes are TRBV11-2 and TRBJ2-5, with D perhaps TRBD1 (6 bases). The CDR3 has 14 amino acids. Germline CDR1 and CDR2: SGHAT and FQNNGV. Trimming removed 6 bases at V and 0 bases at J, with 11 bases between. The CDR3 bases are TGTGCCAGCAGGACAACAGGGTACCAAGAGACCCAGTACTTC. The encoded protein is CASRTTGYQETQYF.

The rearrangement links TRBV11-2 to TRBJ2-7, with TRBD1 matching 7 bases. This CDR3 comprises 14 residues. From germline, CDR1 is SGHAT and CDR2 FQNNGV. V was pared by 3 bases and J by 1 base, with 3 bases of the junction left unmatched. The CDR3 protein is CASSLGQSSYEQYF. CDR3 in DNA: TGTGCCAGCAGCTTGGGACAGTCGTCCTACGAGCAGTACTTC.

CDR3 residues: CASSLSFGQPQHF. The CDR3 nucleotides read TGTGCCAGCAGCTTGTCGTTTGGTCAGCCCCAGCATTTT. This chain joins TRBV5-5 and TRBJ1-5; D remains unclear. The CDR3 runs to 13 residues. V dropped 1 base and J dropped 6 bases, with 8 bases sitting between them. Germline-derived CDR1 and CDR2 are SGHKS and YYEKEE (reference sequence).

The CDR3 spells CASSKNPPNTEAFF. The CDR3 DNA is TGTGCCAGTAGCAAAAACCCACCTAACACTGAAGCTTTCTTT. The rearrangement joins TRBV19 to TRBJ1-1, with no clear D. CDR3 length: 14 amino acids. Trimming stripped 6 bases from V and 2 bases from J, with 13 bases between. Germline values: CDR1 LNHDA, CDR2 SQIVND (reference sequence).

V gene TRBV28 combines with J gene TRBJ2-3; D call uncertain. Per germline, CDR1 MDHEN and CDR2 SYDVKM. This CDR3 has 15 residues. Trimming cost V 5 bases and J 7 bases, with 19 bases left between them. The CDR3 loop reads CASSPLLAMVYTQYF. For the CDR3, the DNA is TGTGCCAGCAGTCCCCTGCTTGCAATGGTTTATACGCAGTATTTT.

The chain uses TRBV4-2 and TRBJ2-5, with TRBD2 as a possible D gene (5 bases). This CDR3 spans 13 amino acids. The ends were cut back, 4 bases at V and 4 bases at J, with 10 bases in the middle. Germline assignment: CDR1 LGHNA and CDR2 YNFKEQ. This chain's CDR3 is CASSRGLTETQYF. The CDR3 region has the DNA TGTGCCAGCAGCCGCGGACTTACAGAGACCCAGTACTTC.